A selection of T cell receptor beta chains follows, all from one sample in a study of beta chain features in type 1 diabetes. Generated by immunoSEQ multiplex PCR, the TCRdb table keeps only in-frame clones and is missing some. The sample lists 120,000 or so clones, around 17% occurring once. The source material was central memory CD4+ T cells from blood. The receptors were gathered from a man under 40 with type 1 diabetes. Each CDR3 is given with its conserved first and last residue. A D gene is named only where the DNA matches it firmly. Rows give clone size only sometimes, using once, few, many, or a class for an expanded clone.

v_gene	d_gene	j_gene	abundance	CDR3aa	CDR3nt
TRBV20-1	-	TRBJ2-5	-	CSATWETQYF	TGCAGTGCCACGTGGGAGACCCAGTACTTC
TRBV6-1	TRBD1	TRBJ2-1	-	CASSEGGQAHNEQFF	TGTGCCAGCAGTGAAGGAGGACAGGCACACAATGAGCAGTTCTTC
TRBV30	-	TRBJ1-2	few	CAWRRLFNYGYTF	TGTGCCTGGAGACGACTTTTTAACTATGGCTACACCTTC
TRBV11-3	-	TRBJ2-3	-	CASRQGTSDSQYF	TGTGCCAGCAGACAAGGGACATCCGATTCGCAGTATTTT
TRBV2	-	TRBJ2-6	once	CASRRVVANVLTF	TGTGCCAGCAGAAGGGTTGTGGCCAACGTCCTGACTTTC
TRBV4-2	TRBD1	TRBJ1-6	few	CASSQEGGGGPPLHF	TGTGCCAGCAGCCAAGAAGGCGGAGGGGGCCCACCCCTCCACTTT
TRBV7-9	-	TRBJ1-2	-	CASSITAAYGYTF	TGTGCCAGCAGCATCACAGCTGCCTATGGCTACACCTTC
TRBV5-4	TRBD1	TRBJ2-5	-	CASSLTGDQETQYF	TGTGCCAGCAGCTTGACAGGGGACCAAGAGACCCAGTACTTC
TRBV28	TRBD1	TRBJ2-7	-	CASIPTGKYEQYF	TGTGCCAGCATCCCGACAGGGAAATACGAGCAGTACTTC
TRBV19	TRBD1	TRBJ2-1	few	CASSTGQQAYNEQFF	TGTGCCAGTAGTACGGGACAGCAAGCTTACAATGAGCAGTTCTTC
TRBV9	-	TRBJ2-3	few	CASSVAALSTDTQYF	TGTGCCAGCAGCGTAGCAGCGCTCAGCACAGATACGCAGTATTTT
TRBV2	TRBD1	TRBJ2-7	-	CASGTGVEQYF	TGTGCCAGCGGTACAGGGGTCGAGCAGTACTTC
TRBV5-1	TRBD1	TRBJ2-5	-	CASSLATGGETQYF	TGCGCCAGCAGCTTGGCGACAGGGGGCGAGACCCAGTACTTC
TRBV11-3	-	TRBJ1-6	-	CASSLGTSGSPLHF	TGTGCCAGCAGCTTAGGCACTTCTGGGTCACCCCTCCACTTT